At least ten counts were recorded for the clone carrying this T cell receptor (beta chain). Its cognate antigen is unknown. This record comes from a study of T cells in Graves' hyperthyroidism and ophthalmopathy. Findings and caveats of the study: A 13 V-J model separated ophthalmopathy from stable hyperthyroidism. Blood shared most expanded thyroid clonotypes above 0.001.

Regions amplified from RNA transcripts were the TCR beta CDR3 regions. The TCR CDR3 first-round RT-PCR relied on the HTBI primer set. TCRdb re-called the multiplex PCR reads through MiXCR, storing one row per CDR3 protein. This sample has hundreds of thousands of distinct CDR3 sequences, with around 15% found just once. Graves' hyperthyroidism qualified as stable when ophthalmopathy did not progress within 18 months. Diagnostic decisions used clinical symptoms, serum thyroxine and TRAb, thyroid ultrasound and orbital computed tomography. V was clipped by 3 bases and J by 1 base, with 12 bases between them. Germline-derived CDR1 and CDR2 are SGHTA and FQGNSA. This CDR3 has 15 residues.

Sequenced input: blood. The gene calls are TRBV7-2 and TRBJ2-5; no firm D call. This clonotype was obtained from a woman between 25 and 40 years old with Graves' hyperthyroidism. The CDR3 coding sequence is TGTGCCAGCAGCTTGGGTGACGGCCCCCAAGAGACCCAGTACTTC. Its translation is CASSLGDGPQETQYF. Drawing the rest from reference TRBV7-2 and TRBJ2-5, the complete variable domain is GAGVSQSPSNKVTEKGKDVELRCDPISGHTALYWYRQSLGQGLEFLIYFQGNSAPDKSGLPSDRFSAERTGGSVSTLTIQRTQQEDSAVYLCASSLGDGPQETQYFGPGTRLLVL.